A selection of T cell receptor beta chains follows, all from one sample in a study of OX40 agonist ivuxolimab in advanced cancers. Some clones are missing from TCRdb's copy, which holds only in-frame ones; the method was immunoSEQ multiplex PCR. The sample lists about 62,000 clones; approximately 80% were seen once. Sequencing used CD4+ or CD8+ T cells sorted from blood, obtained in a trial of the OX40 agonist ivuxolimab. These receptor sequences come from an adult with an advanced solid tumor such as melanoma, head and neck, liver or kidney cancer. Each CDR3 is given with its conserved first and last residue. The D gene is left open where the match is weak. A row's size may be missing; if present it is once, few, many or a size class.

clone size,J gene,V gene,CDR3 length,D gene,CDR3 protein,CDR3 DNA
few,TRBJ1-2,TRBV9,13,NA,CASSVQGLDGYTF,TGTGCCAGCAGCGTACAGGGGCTCGATGGCTACACCTTC
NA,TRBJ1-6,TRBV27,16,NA,CASRQNSRQGNSPLHF,TGTGCCAGCAGACAAAATTCTAGGCAGGGAAATTCACCCCTCCACTTT
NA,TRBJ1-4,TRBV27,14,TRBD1,CASAPTGPNEKLFF,TGTGCCAGCGCGCCGACAGGGCCTAATGAAAAACTGTTTTTT
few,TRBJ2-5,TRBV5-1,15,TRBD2,CASSYGGAVVETQYF,TGCGCCAGCAGCTACGGGGGGGCCGTTGTGGAGACCCAGTACTTC
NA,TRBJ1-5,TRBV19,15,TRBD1,CASSTTGGSGQPQHF,TGTGCCAGTAGTACAACAGGGGGCTCGGGACAGCCCCAGCATTTT
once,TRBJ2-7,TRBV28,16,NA,CASSFDTPGQYYEQYF,TGTGCCAGCAGTTTCGATACCCCCGGACAGTACTACGAGCAGTACTTC
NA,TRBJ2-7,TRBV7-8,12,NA,CASSKTDYEQYF,TGTGCCAGCAGCAAGACAGACTACGAGCAGTACTTC
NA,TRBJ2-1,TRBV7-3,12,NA,CASSLDRNEQFF,TGTGCCAGCAGCTTAGATCGGAATGAGCAGTTCTTC
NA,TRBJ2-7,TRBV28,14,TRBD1,CASSSGTGVHEQYF,TGTGCCAGCAGCTCCGGGACAGGGGTGCACGAGCAGTACTTC
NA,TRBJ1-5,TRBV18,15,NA,CASSPSTGSNQPQHF,TGTGCCAGCTCACCGTCGACGGGAAGCAATCAGCCCCAGCATTTT
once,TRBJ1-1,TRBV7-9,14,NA,CASSLGGTNTEAFF,TGTGCCAGCAGCTTAGGAGGGACGAACACTGAAGCTTTCTTT